This T cell receptor (beta chain) appears in the sequencing data of a study of PD-1 blockade in classical Hodgkin lymphoma. Points from the study as a whole: The baseline diversity of complete responders showed similarity to that of newly diagnosed patients. Unlike CD8+ TCR diversity, which did not rise significantly by C4D1, CD4+ TCR diversity did.

Each patient relapsed following autologous stem cell transplantation, and prior brentuximab vedotin exposure differed. The germline V and J ends were trimmed by 0 bases and 3 bases, with 3 bases remaining between them. CDR1 MGHDK and CDR2 SYGVNS come from the germline V gene. There are 13 residues in the CDR3. Assay: immunoSEQ multiplex PCR; the TCRdb copy retains only in-frame clones and omits some. This sample has roughly 15,000 clones, with about 83% found just once. To note about this clone: Its antigen is as yet unknown.

The chain joins TRBV25-1 to TRBJ2-1, with no clear D. The specimen comprised peripheral blood mononuclear cells (PBMCs), sampled at baseline. The sequence was obtained from a human donor with classical Hodgkin lymphoma. CDR3 sequence (DNA): TGTGCCAGCAGTGAATACCTCTACAATGAGCAGTTCTTC. Protein: CASSEYLYNEQFF. The full variable domain, in which reference TRBV25-1 and TRBJ2-1 provide the parts outside the CDR3, is EADIYQTPRYLVIGTGKKITLECSQTMGHDKMYWYQQDPGMELHLIHYSYGVNSTEKGDLSSESTVSRIRTEHFPLTLESARPSHTSQYLCASSEYLYNEQFFGPGTRLTVL.